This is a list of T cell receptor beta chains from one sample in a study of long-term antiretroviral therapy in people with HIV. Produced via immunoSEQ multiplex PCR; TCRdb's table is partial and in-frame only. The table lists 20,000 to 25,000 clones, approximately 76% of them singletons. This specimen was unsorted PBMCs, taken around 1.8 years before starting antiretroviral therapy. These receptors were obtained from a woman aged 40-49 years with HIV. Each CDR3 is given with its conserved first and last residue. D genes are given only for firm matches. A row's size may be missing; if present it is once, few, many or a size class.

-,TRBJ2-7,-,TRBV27,TGTGCCAGCAGTTACAGAAATCCCCCCTACGAGCAGTACTTC,CASSYRNPPYEQYF
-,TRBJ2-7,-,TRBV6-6,TGTGCCAGCGGCCTCGGGACATACTACGAGCAGTACTTC,CASGLGTYYEQYF
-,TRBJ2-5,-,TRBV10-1,TGCGCCAGCAGTGAACGAACAGGGGGGGAAGAGACCCAGTACTTC,CASSERTGGEETQYF
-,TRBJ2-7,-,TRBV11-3,TGTGCCAGCAGCCAGCCGGACGGTTATCCCTCTTGGGAGCAGTACTTC,CASSQPDGYPSWEQYF
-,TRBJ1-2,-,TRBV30,TGTGCCTGTCTCGTAGAGGGTTTCCTCTATGGCTACACCTTC,CACLVEGFLYGYTF
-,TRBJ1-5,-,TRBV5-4,TGTGCCAGCAGCCAAGATCCCCGGGGGGGTCAGCCCCAGCATTTT,CASSQDPRGGQPQHF
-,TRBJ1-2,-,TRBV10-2,TGCGCCAGCAGTGAGTCGTTGCCAGGCATCTATGGCTACACCTTC,CASSESLPGIYGYTF
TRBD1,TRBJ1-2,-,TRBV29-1,TGCAGCGTTGGGGGGACAGGGGCACCAACTAACTATGGCTACACCTTC,CSVGGTGAPTNYGYTF
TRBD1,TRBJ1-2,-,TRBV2,TGTGCCAGCCCGTTGGGAGGACAGGGATCCTTCGTTGGCTACACCTTC,CASPLGGQGSFVGYTF
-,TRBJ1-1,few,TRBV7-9,TGTGCCAGCAGCTGGTCAGAGAACACTGAAGCTTTCTTT,CASSWSENTEAFF
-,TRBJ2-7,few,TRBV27,TGTGCCAGCAGTTTCATTCGTCCTCCCTACGAGCAGTACTTC,CASSFIRPPYEQYF
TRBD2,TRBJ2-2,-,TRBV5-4,TGTGCCAGCAGCTTGTTAGCGGGGCGGGGAATCACCGGGGAGCTGTTTTTT,CASSLLAGRGITGELFF
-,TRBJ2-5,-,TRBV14,TGTGCCAGCAGCCGAATACAGCGAATTGAAGAGACCCAGTACTTC,CASSRIQRIEETQYF
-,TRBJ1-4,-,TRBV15,TGTGCCACCAGCAGACAGGACACCACTAAGGGTGAAAAACTGTTTTTT,CATSRQDTTKGEKLFF
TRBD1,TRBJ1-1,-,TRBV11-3,TGTGCCAGCAGCAGGACAGGTAACACTGAAGCTTTCTTT,CASSRTGNTEAFF
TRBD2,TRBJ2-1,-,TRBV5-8,TGTGCCAGCAGCCCTACACTATCTAGCGGGGACTACAATGAGCAGTTCTTC,CASSPTLSSGDYNEQFF
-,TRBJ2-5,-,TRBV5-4,TGTGCCAGCAGCTTGTCGGGTGTTCCAGAGACCCAGTACTTC,CASSLSGVPETQYF
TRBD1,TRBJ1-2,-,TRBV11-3,TGTGCCAGCAGTCGGACAGGGCCCTATGGCTACACCTTC,CASSRTGPYGYTF
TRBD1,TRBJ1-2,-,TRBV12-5,TGTGCTAGTGGTTTGAAAAGAGGGGGCAGCTTCTATGGCTACACCTTC,CASGLKRGGSFYGYTF
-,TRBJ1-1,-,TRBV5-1,TGCGCCAGCAGCTTGGATCCGGGCACTACTTGGGGCGTTGAAGCTTTCTTT,CASSLDPGTTWGVEAFF
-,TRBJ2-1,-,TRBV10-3,TGTGCCATCAGTGAGTCTGGACAGCAGATCGATGAGCAGTTCTTC,CAISESGQQIDEQFF
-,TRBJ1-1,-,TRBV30,TGTGCCTGGAGTGTAGGGAGTGACACTGAAGCTTTCTTT,CAWSVGSDTEAFF
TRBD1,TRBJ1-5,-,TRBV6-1,TGTGCCAGCAGCGCGGACAGGGCCAATCAGCCCCAGCATTTT,CASSADRANQPQHF
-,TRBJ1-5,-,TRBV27,TGTGCCAGCAGCCGACGGGTGGGGAATGGCAATCAGCCCCAGCATTTT,CASSRRVGNGNQPQHF
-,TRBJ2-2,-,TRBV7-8,TGTGCCAGCAGCTTATTACCGTCTAACACCGGGGAGCTGTTTTTT,CASSLLPSNTGELFF
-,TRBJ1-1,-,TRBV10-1,TGCGCCAGCAGTGAGTCCCGGCGTAAGTGGGGAACAACTGAAGCTTTCTTT,CASSESRRKWGTTEAFF
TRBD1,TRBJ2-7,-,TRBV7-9,TGTGCCAGCAGCTGGGGACAGGGCCGGCCGAACGAGCAGTACTTC,CASSWGQGRPNEQYF
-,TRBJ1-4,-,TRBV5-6,TGTGCCAGCAGCCATGCCTACGGGGATGAAAAACTGTTTTTT,CASSHAYGDEKLFF
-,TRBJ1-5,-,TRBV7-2,TGTGCCAGCAGCCCCCCGGGCGGGGGGGCCTATCAGCCCCAGCATTTT,CASSPPGGGAYQPQHF
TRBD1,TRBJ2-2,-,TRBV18,TGTGCCAGCTCACTACTACCAGGGGGCGCTGGAACCGGGGAGCTGTTTTTT,CASSLLPGGAGTGELFF
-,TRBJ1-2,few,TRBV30,TGTGCCTGGAGTAGGACAGCAAGCTATGGCTACACCTTC,CAWSRTASYGYTF
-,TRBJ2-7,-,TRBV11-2,TGTGCCAGCAGCTTAACCGCCTCCGAGCAGTACTTC,CASSLTASEQYF
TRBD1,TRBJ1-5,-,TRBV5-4,TGTGCCAGCAGCTTGTTGAGGGACAGGGGCCAAATAAACAATCAGCCCCAGCATTTT,CASSLLRDRGQINNQPQHF
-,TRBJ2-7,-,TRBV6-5,TGTGCCAGCAGTTACTCCCCGCAGGGGGGCTACGAGCAGTACTTC,CASSYSPQGGYEQYF
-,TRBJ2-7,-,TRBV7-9,TGTGCCAGCAGCTCCCGGGACTCTTTCCCGAGGGAGCAGTACTTC,CASSSRDSFPREQYF
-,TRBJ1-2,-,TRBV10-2,TGCGCCAGCAGTGAAAAGCCGTGGACATTCGGCTACACCTTC,CASSEKPWTFGYTF
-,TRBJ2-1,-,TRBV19,TGTGCCAGTAGTATAGGATACAATGAGCAGTTCTTC,CASSIGYNEQFF
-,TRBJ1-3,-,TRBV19,TGTGCCAGTAGTAGCCAATCGGGAGGCATCGGAAACACCATATATTTT,CASSSQSGGIGNTIYF
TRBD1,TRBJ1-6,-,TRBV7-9,TGTGCCAGCACCAGACAGGGTGTGATTTCACCCCTCCACTTT,CASTRQGVISPLHF
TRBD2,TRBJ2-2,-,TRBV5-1,TGCGCCAGCAGCCCCCGGGGGGTCCACACCGGGGAGCTGTTTTTT,CASSPRGVHTGELFF
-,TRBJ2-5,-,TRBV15,TGTGCCACCAGTACCCATCCCGGGGCGCAAGAGACCCAGTACTTC,CATSTHPGAQETQYF
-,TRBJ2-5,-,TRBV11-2,TGTGCCAGCAGGACCGCGGGGGCTATTGAGACCCAGTACTTC,CASRTAGAIETQYF
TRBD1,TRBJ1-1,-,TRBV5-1,TGCGCCAGCAGCCGTTACGGGACAGCTGAAGCTTTCTTT,CASSRYGTAEAFF
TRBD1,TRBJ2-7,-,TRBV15,TGTGCCACCAGCAGAGAGGGGGGGACAGGGGTTTACGAGCAGTACTTC,CATSREGGTGVYEQYF
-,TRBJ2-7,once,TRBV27,TGTGCCAGCAGTGCCACGACAGGTATAGGGGGCGAGCAGTACTTC,CASSATTGIGGEQYF
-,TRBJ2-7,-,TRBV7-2,TGTGCCAGCAGCTTAAGGACAACCTCCTACGAGCAGTACTTC,CASSLRTTSYEQYF
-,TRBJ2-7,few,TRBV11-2,TGTGCCAGCAGCTTAACTGAGTCGCTTGAGCAGTACTTC,CASSLTESLEQYF
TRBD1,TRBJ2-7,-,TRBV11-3,TGTGCCAGCAGCGAAGGGGACAGGGTCAGCTACGAGCAGTACTTC,CASSEGDRVSYEQYF
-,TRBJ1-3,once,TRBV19,TGTGCCAGTAGTATAAGTGAGTTATCTGGAAACACCATATATTTT,CASSISELSGNTIYF
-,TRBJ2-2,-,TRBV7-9,TGTGCCAGCAGCCCAACAACAGGGCGCGGCACCGGGGAGCTGTTTTTT,CASSPTTGRGTGELFF
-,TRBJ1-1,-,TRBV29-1,TGCAGCTCTACCAGGATGAACACTGAAGCTTTCTTT,CSSTRMNTEAFF
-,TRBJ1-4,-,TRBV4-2,TGTGCCAGCAGCCAAGAAGGAAGTTCAACTAATGAAAAACTGTTTTTT,CASSQEGSSTNEKLFF
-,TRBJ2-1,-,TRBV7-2,TGTGCCAGCAGCTTAGTAGCGGACAATTACAATGAGCAGTTCTTC,CASSLVADNYNEQFF
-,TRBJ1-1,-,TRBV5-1,TGCGCCAGCATACTGCCTGGGGGGACTGAAGCTTTCTTT,CASILPGGTEAFF
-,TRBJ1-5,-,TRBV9,TGTGCCAGCTCCCGCGGCGCATATAGCAATCAGCCCCAGCATTTT,CASSRGAYSNQPQHF